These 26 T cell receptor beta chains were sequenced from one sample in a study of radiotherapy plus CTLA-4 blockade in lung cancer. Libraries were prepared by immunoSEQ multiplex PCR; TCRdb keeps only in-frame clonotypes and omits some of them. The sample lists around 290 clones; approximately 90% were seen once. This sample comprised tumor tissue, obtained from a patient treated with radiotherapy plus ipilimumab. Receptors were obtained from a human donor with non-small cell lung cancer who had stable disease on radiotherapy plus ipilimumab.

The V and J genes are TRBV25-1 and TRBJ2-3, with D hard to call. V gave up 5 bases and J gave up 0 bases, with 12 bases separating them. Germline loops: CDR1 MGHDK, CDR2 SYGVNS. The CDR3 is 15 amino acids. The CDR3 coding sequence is TGTGCCAGCAGTACAACCGATTCTAGCACAGATACGCAGTATTTT. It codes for CASSTTDSSTDTQYF.

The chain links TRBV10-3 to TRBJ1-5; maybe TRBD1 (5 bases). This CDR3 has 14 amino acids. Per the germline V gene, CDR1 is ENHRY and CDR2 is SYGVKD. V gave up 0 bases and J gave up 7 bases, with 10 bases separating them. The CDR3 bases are TGTGCCATCAGTGAGTCGACCCAGGGACAGCCCCAGCATTTT. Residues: CAISESTQGQPQHF.

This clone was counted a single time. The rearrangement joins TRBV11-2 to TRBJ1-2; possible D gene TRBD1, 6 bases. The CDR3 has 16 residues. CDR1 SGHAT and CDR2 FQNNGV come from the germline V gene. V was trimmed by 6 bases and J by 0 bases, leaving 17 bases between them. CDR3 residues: CASRREGGHANYGYTF. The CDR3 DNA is TGTGCCAGCAGACGAGAGGGGGGCCACGCTAACTATGGCTACACCTTC.

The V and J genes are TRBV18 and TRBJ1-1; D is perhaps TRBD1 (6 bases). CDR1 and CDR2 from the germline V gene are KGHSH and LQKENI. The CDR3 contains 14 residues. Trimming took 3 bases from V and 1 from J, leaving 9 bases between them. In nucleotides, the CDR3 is TGTGCCAGCTCACCGGGGGCGGCGAACACTGAAGCTTTCTTT. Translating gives CASSPGAANTEAFF.

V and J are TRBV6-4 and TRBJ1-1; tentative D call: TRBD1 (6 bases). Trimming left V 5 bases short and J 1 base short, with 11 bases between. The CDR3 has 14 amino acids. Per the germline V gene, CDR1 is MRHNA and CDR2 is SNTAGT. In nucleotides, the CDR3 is TGTGCCAGCAGTTTAACGACAGGGAACACTGAAGCTTTCTTT. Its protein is CASSLTTGNTEAFF.

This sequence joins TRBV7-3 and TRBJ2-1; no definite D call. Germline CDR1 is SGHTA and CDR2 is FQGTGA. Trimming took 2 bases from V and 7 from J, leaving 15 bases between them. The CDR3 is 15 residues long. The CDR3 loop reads CASSLVGLGINEQFF. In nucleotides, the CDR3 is TGTGCCAGCAGCTTAGTGGGTCTGGGGATTAATGAGCAGTTCTTC.

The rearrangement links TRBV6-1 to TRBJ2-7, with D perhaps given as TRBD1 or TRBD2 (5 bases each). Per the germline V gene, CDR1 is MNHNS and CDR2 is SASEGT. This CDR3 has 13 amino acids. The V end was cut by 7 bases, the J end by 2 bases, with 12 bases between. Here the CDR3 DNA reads TGTGCCAGCATCCCGGGGCCGACCTACGAGCAGTACGTC. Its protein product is CASIPGPTYEQYV.

The CDR3 DNA reads as TGTGCCAGCAGCCCGAACGGTGGGGGTGGAAACACCATATATTTT. Translation: CASSPNGGGGNTIYF. This sequence joins TRBV27 and TRBJ1-3; maybe TRBD1 (5 bases). The CDR3 spans 15 residues. With 6 bases removed from V and 3 bases from J, the gap between germline ends came to 15 bases. Germline CDR1 is MNHEY and CDR2 is SMNVEV (reference sequence).

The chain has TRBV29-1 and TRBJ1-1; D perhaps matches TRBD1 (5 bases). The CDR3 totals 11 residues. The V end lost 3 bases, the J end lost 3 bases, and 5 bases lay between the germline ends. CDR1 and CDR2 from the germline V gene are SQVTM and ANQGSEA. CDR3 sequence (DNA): TGCAGCGTTGACAGGGACACTGAAGCTTTCTTT. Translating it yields CSVDRDTEAFF.

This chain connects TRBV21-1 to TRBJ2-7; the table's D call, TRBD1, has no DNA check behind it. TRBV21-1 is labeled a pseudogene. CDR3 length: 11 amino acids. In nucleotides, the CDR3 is TGTGCCCCCTGGGACAGCTACGAGCAGTACGTC. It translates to CAPWDSYEQYV.

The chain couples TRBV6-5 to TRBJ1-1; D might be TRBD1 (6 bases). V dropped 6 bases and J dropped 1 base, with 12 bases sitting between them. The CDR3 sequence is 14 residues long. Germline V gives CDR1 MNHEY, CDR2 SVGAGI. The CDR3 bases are TGTGCCAGCAGGGCGGGACAAGCGAACACTGAAGCTTTCTTT. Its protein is CASRAGQANTEAFF.

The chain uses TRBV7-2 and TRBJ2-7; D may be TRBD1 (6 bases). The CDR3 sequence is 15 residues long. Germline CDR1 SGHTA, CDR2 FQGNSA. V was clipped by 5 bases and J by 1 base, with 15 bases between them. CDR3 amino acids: CASSLQGIGSYEQYF. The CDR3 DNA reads TGTGCCAGCAGCCTCCAGGGGATCGGGTCCTACGAGCAGTACTTC.

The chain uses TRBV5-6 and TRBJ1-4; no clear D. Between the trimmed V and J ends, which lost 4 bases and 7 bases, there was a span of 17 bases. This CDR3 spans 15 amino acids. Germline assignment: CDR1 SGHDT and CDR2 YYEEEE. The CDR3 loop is CASSPWTVWGEKLFF. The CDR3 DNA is TGTGCCAGCAGCCCGTGGACCGTCTGGGGTGAAAAACTGTTTTTT.

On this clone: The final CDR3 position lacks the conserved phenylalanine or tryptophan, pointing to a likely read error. The CDR3 here is CASSYSMDMYEQYL. In DNA form, the CDR3 reads TGTGCCAGCAGTTACTCCATGGACATGTACGAGCAGTACCTC. The chain recombines TRBV6-6 with TRBJ2-7; tentatively, D is TRBD1 (5 bases). This CDR3 spans 14 amino acids. Between the trimmed V and J ends, which lost 0 bases and 4 bases, there was a span of 10 bases. Germline CDR1 and CDR2: MNHNY and SVGAGI (reference sequence).

The CDR3 region has the DNA TGTGCCAGCAACGTCTCCCCCGGAAACACCATATATTTT. It codes for CASNVSPGNTIYF. The chain is built from TRBV6-1 and TRBJ1-3, with unresolved D. V was clipped by 7 bases and J by 4 bases, with 11 bases between them. The CDR3 spans 13 residues. Germline V gives CDR1 MNHNS, CDR2 SASEGT.

The CDR3 DNA reads TGTGCCAGCAGTTACTCGGGGCGTCAGGGGTACTATGGCTACACCTTC. Residues: CASSYSGRQGYYGYTF. The chain links TRBV6-5 to TRBJ1-2; D possibly corresponds to TRBD1 (6 bases). Deletions cut 0 bases from V and 3 bases from J, with 14 bases between. This CDR3 contains 16 residues. Germline V gives CDR1 MNHEY, CDR2 SVGAGI.

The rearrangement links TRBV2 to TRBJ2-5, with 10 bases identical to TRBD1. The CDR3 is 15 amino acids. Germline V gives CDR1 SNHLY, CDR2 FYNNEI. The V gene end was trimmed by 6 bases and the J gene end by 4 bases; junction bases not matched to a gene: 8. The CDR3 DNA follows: TGTGCCAGCAGGGTCCGACAGGGGGCAAGAGAGACCCAGTACTTC. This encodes CASRVRQGARETQYF.

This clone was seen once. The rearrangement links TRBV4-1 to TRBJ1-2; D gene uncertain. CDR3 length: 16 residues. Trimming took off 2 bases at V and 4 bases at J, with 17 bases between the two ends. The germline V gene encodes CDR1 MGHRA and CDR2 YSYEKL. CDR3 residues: CASSQSVAATFYGYTF. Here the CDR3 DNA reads TGCGCCAGCAGCCAATCCGTGGCGGCCACATTCTATGGCTACACCTTC.

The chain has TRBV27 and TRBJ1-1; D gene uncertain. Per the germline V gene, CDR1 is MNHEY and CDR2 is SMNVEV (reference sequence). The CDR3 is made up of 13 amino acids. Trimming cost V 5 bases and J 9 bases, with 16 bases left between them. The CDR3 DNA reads TGTGCCAGCAGTGATTCCCGAACACTGCAAGCTTTCTTT. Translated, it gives CASSDSRTLQAFF.

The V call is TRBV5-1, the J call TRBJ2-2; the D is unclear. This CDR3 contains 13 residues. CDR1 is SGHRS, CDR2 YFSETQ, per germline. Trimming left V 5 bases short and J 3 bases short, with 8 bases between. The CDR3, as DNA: TGCGCCAGCAGAGACATAGACACCGGGGAGCTGTTTTTT. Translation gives CASRDIDTGELFF.

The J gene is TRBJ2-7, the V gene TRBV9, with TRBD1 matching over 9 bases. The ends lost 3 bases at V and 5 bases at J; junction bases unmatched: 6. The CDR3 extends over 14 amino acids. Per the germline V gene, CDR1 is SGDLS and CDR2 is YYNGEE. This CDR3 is CASSAPTGGNEQYF. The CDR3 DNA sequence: TGTGCCAGCAGCGCCCCGACAGGGGGAAACGAGCAGTACTTC.

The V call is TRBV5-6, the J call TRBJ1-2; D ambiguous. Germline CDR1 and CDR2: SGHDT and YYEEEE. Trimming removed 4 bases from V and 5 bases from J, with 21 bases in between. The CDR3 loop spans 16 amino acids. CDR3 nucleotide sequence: TGTGCCAGCAGCCCCACCCAAAGACCAGGACCTTATGGCTACACCTTC. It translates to CASSPTQRPGPYGYTF.

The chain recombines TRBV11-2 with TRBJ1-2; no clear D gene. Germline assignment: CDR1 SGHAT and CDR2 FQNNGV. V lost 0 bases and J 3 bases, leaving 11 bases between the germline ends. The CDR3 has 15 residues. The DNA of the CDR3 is TGTGCCAGCAGCTTAGATCTCGGGGATTACTATGGCTACACCTTC. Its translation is CASSLDLGDYYGYTF.

The CDR3 DNA is TGTGCCATCAGTGGTCGGGACAGGGCGGATTCACCCCTCCACTTT. This sequence encodes CAISGRDRADSPLHF. The V gene is TRBV10-3, the J gene TRBJ1-6; TRBD1 aligns across 9 bases. CDR1 is ENHRY and CDR2 is SYGVKD in the germline V gene. Trimming took 4 bases from V and 8 from J; bases not matched to a gene: 6. This CDR3 comprises 15 residues.

CDR3 nucleotide sequence: TGTGCCATCAGAGTGACAGGATCCTCTGGAAACACCATATATTTT. Encoded protein: CAIRVTGSSGNTIYF. This chain connects TRBV10-3 to TRBJ1-3; D is perhaps TRBD1 (6 bases). The germline gives CDR1 ENHRY, CDR2 SYGVKD. The CDR3 is made up of 15 amino acids. Trimming stripped 6 bases from V and 0 bases from J, with 12 bases between.

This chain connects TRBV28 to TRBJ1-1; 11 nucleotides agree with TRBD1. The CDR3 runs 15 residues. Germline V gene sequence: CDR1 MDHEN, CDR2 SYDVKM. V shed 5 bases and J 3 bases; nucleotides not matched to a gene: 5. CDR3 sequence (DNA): TGTGCCAGCAGTGGACCGGGACAGGGGGACACTGAAGCTTTCTTT. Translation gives CASSGPGQGDTEAFF.